This TCR beta chain was sequenced in a study of blood T cell repertoires in COVID-19. The repertoire was sequenced with immunoSEQ multiplex PCR; TCRdb's copy has only in-frame clones and lacks some. The sample has 360,000 or so clones, about nine tenths seen once. Germline CDR1 is SGHDN and CDR2 is FVKESK. The V end was cut by 3 bases, the J end by 2 bases, with 12 bases between. The CDR3 is made up of 15 amino acids. V is TRBV14 and J is TRBJ2-3; maybe TRBD1 (6 bases). Sequenced: PBMCs or T cells enriched from blood (not recorded which). This TCR derives from a woman younger than 45 who had been exposed to COVID-19. CDR3 residues: CASSQWGPTTDTQYF. The CDR3 coding sequence is TGTGCCAGCAGCCAGTGGGGGCCCACCACAGATACGCAGTATTTT.